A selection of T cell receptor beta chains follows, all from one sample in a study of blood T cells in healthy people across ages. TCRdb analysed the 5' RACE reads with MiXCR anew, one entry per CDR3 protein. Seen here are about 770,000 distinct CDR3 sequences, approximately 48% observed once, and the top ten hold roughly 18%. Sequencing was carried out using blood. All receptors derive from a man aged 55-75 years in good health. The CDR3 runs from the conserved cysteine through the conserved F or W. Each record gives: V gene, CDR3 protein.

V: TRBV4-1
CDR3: CASSDPGTGWYEQYF

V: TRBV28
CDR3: CASTAQFDFYEQYF

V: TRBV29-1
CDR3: CSVERVPPMGYTF

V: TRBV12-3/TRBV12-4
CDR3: CASSHAGTHRVYGYTF

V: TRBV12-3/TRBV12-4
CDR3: CASRTLLGIEQYF

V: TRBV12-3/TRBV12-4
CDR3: CASSRDSVIGQYF

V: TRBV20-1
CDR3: CSASEGVRDNSYEQYF

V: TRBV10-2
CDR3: CASSEPRQGAYEQYF

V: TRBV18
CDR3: CASSPLEGLAPGSDEQFF

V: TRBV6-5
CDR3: CASSRLTSRNQPQHF